This entry concerns a single T cell receptor beta chain. This PCR relied on a set of 60 Vbeta primers and 13 Jbeta primers. Clones were sequenced by immunoSEQ multiplex PCR, and TCRdb holds only the in-frame ones, with some missing. The sample yields around 140,000 clones, 77% seen once. These data originate in a study of cytomegalovirus exposure and HLA in healthy donors. CDR3 length: 19 amino acids. Sequencing was done on a sample of PBMCs. The chain is built from TRBV21-1 and TRBJ1-4; no DNA check was done on the table's D call, TRBD1. TRBV21-1 is tagged as a pseudogene. The TCR comes from a male donor in good health and CMV-seropositive. The CDR3 reads CASSASEGQGVSTNEKLFF. The CDR3 region has the DNA TGTGCCAGCAGCGCTTCAGAGGGACAGGGGGTTTCAACTAATGAAAAACTGTTTTTT.